These 14 T cell receptor beta chains came from one sample sequenced in a study of blood T cell repertoires in COVID-19. TCRdb's copy holds only in-frame clones and misses some; the assay was immunoSEQ multiplex PCR. Of 100,000 or so clones listed, roughly 82% are singletons. Sequenced sample: peripheral blood. The receptors stem from a man aged 50-59 years with active or convalescent COVID-19.

The chain is built from TRBV3-1 (or the pseudogene TRBV3-2) and TRBJ1-4; 7 nucleotides align to TRBD1. V was pared by 1 base and J by 8 bases, with 7 bases of the junction left unmatched. The CDR3 has 15 residues. The germline V gene has CDR1 LGHDT and CDR2 YNNKEL (reference sequence). The CDR3 region is CASSQATGREEKLFF. Written as DNA, the CDR3 is TGTGCCAGCAGCCAAGCGACAGGGCGTGAAGAAAAACTGTTTTTT.

V usage is TRBV10-2 and J usage is TRBJ1-2; tentative D call: TRBD1 (6 bases). V lost 3 bases and J lost 8, with 13 bases in between. Looked up from germline, CDR1 is WSHSY and CDR2 is SAAADI. The CDR3 has 13 residues. The CDR3 DNA reads as TGCGCCAGCAGTGATGGGGGGGCTGTAGGCTACACCTTC. Translated, it gives CASSDGGAVGYTF.

This chain joins TRBV10-1 and TRBJ2-7; the D gene is possibly TRBD1 (5 bases). The V gene lost 4 bases and the J gene lost 7 bases, with 14 bases spanning the gap. The CDR3 consists of 13 residues. Per the germline V gene, CDR1 is WNHNN and CDR2 is SYGVQD (reference sequence). The CDR3 DNA reads TGCGCCAGCAGTGGAAAAGGGAAGGGGGAGCAGTACTTC. Translating gives CASSGKGKGEQYF.

V usage is TRBV5-1 and J usage is TRBJ2-5, with TRBD1 identical over 9 bases. With V trimmed by 4 bases and J by 2 bases, 6 bases remained unmatched. The CDR3 totals 15 residues. CDR1 and CDR2 from the germline V gene are SGHRS and YFSETQ. The chain's CDR3 is CASSAMTGGQETQYF. For the CDR3, the DNA is TGCGCCAGCAGCGCCATGACAGGGGGGCAAGAGACCCAGTACTTC.

The chain joins TRBV6-1 to TRBJ1-4; D is unresolved. V was clipped by 0 bases and J by 8 bases, with 16 bases between them. CDR1 and CDR2 (germline): MNHNS, SASEGT. CDR3 length equals 16 residues. CDR3 in amino acids: CASSEARSEGYEKLFF. The CDR3 DNA reads TGTGCCAGCAGTGAAGCACGAAGCGAGGGTTACGAAAAACTGTTTTTT.

The chain combines TRBV5-1 with TRBJ2-1, with D tentatively TRBD2 (6 bases). Germline CDR1 SGHRS, CDR2 YFSETQ. Trimming left V 0 bases short and J 7 bases short, with 14 bases between. The CDR3 spans 15 residues. CDR3 protein: CASSLGGALRNEQFF. In nucleotides, the CDR3 is TGCGCCAGCAGCTTGGGCGGGGCCCTCAGGAATGAGCAGTTCTTC.

The chain has TRBV18 and TRBJ2-7, with a possible D match to TRBD1 (5 bases). This CDR3 region has 13 residues. V lost 3 bases to trimming and J lost 4 bases, with 10 bases between them. Germline V gene data show CDR1 as KGHSH and CDR2 as LQKENI. The CDR3 spells CASSPAGSYEQYV. CDR3 nucleotides: TGTGCCAGCTCACCCGCAGGGTCATACGAGCAGTACGTC.

V and J are TRBV6-5 and TRBJ1-5, with D possibly TRBD1 on 5 matching bases. V was shortened by 7 bases and J by 1 base, with 8 bases between the two germline ends. Germline values: CDR1 MNHEY, CDR2 SVGAGI. This CDR3 is 13 amino acids long. In DNA, the CDR3 is TGTGCCAGCATGGACACCAGCAATCAGCCCCAGCATTTT. Translated: CASMDTSNQPQHF.

The CDR3 coding sequence is TGTGCCAGCAGCCTACGACCGGGGGGCACCCAAGAGACCCAGTACTTC. This encodes CASSLRPGGTQETQYF. The chain employs TRBV9 and TRBJ2-5; the D gene is possibly TRBD2 (7 bases). Looked up from germline, CDR1 is SGDLS and CDR2 is YYNGEE. The CDR3 sequence is 16 residues long. Trimming took 4 bases from V and 1 from J, leaving 17 bases between them.

The chain has TRBV18 and TRBJ1-1, with D possibly TRBD1 on 6 matching bases. This CDR3 contains 14 residues. In germline, CDR1 is KGHSH, CDR2 LQKENI. Trimming pared 3 bases from V and 5 bases from J, leaving 13 bases between. For the CDR3, the DNA is TGTGCCAGCTCACCGCTAAGGGGGATAACTGAAGCTTTCTTT. This translates into CASSPLRGITEAFF. Drawing the rest from reference TRBV18 and TRBJ1-1, the complete variable domain is NAGVMQNPRHLVRRRGQEARLRCSPMKGHSHVYWYRQLPEEGLKFMVYLQKENIIDESGMPKERFSAEFPKEGPSILRIQQVVRGDSAAYFCASSPLRGITEAFFGQGTRLTVV.

This clone has a handful of counts. This chain links TRBV18 with TRBJ1-6, with 9 bases lining up with TRBD1. V shed 6 bases and J 6 bases; nucleotides not matched to a gene: 6. CDR1 and CDR2 from the germline V gene are KGHSH and LQKENI. CDR3 length: 15 residues. The CDR3 DNA follows: TGTGCCAGCTCGATCCGGGACAGGGTTAATTCACCCCTCCACTTT. Translation: CASSIRDRVNSPLHF.

The chain combines TRBV12-3 or TRBV12-4 with TRBJ1-4; D call uncertain. Trimming cost V 9 bases and J 1 base, with 9 bases left between them. The CDR3 runs 13 residues. The CDR3 nucleotides are TGTGCCAGTGGAGCCCAAACTAATGAAAAACTGTTTTTT. Its protein product is CASGAQTNEKLFF.

This sequence joins TRBV4-2 and TRBJ1-2; 11 bases fit TRBD1. V lost 0 bases to trimming and J lost 3 bases; unmatched junction nucleotides: 3. The germline gives CDR1 LGHNA, CDR2 YNFKEQ. This CDR3 has 16 residues. The CDR3 nucleotides are TGTGCCAGCAGCCAAGATGGACAGGGGGCGGACTATGGCTACACCTTC. It codes for CASSQDGQGADYGYTF.

The CDR3 DNA follows: TGTGCCAGTAGGGCACTTAACAGGGGTCGATCCTACGAGCAGTACTTC. It specifies CASRALNRGRSYEQYF. The J gene is TRBJ2-7, the V gene TRBV19; 7 positions match TRBD1. This CDR3 contains 16 residues. V lost 6 bases, J lost 1 base, and 12 bases stayed unmatched. Germline values: CDR1 LNHDA, CDR2 SQIVND (reference sequence).